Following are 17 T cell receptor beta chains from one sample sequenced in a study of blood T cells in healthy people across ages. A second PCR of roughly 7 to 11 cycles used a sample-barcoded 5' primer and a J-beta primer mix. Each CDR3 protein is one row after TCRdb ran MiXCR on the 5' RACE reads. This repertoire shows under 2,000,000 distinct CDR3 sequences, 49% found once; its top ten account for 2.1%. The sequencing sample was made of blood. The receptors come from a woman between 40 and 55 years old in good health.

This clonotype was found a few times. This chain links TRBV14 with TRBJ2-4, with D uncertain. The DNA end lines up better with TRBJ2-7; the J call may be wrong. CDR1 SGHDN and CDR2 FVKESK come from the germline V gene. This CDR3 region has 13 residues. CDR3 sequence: CASSPNRVGEQYF. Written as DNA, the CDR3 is TGTGCCAGCAGCCCTAACCGAGTTGGCGAGCAGTACTTC.

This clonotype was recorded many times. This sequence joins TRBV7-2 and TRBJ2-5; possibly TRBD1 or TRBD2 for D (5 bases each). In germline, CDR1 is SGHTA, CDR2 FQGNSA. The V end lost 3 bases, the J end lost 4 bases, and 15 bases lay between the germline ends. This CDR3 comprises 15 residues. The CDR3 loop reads CASSFQGTRGETQYF. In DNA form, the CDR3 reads TGTGCCAGCAGCTTTCAGGGAACTAGGGGAGAGACCCAGTACTTC.

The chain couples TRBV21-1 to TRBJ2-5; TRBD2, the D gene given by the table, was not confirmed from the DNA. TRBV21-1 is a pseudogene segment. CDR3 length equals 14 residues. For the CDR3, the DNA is TGTGCCAGCAGCAAATTAACGGGGAGGGAGACCCAGTACTTC. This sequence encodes CASSKLTGRETQYF.

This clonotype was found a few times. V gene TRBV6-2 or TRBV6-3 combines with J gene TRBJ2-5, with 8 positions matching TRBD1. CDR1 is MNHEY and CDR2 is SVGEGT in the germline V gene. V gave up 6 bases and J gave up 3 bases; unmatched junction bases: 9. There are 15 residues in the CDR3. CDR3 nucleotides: TGTGCCAGCAGCCCCGGACAGGGTGAAGAAGAGACCCAGTACTTC. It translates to CASSPGQGEEETQYF.

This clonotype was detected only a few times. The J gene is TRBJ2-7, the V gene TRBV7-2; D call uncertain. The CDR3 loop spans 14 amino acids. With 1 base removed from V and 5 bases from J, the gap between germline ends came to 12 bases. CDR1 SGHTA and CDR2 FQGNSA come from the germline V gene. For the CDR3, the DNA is TGTGCCAGCAGCTTAGGCAGCGCTTCCAACGAGCAGTACTTC. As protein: CASSLGSASNEQYF.

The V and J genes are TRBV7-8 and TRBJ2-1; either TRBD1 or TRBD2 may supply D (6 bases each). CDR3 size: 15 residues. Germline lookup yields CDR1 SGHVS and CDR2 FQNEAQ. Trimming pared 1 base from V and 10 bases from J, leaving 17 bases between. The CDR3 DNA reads TGTGCCAGCAGCTTAGTTGAGGGGGGCTCGGACGAGCAGTTCTTC. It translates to CASSLVEGGSDEQFF.

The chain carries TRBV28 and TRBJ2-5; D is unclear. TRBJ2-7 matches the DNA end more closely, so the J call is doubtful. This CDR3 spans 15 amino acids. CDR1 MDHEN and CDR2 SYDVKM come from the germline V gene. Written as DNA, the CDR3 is TGTGCCAGCAGTTTATATTCAATAGTCAGCTACGAGCAGTACTTC. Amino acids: CASSLYSIVSYEQYF.

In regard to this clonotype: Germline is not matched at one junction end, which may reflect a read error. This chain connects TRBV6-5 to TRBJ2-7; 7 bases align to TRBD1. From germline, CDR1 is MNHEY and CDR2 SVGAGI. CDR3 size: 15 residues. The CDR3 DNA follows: TGTGCCAGCAGTACGGAGACAGGGAGCTCCCACGAGCAGTACTTC. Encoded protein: CASSTETGSSHEQYF.

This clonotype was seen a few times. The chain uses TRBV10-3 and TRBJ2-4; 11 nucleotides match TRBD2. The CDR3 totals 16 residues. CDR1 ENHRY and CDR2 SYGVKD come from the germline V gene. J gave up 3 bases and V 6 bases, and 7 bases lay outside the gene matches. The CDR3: CAIRAETSGGKNIQYF. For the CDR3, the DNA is TGTGCCATCAGGGCCGAAACTAGCGGGGGCAAAAACATTCAGTACTTC.

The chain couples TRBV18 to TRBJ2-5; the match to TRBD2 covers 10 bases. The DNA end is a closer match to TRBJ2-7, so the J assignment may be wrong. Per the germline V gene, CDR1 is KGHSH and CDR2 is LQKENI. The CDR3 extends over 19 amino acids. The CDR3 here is CASSPLLAGSYSDSYEQYF. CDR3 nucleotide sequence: TGTGCCAGCTCACCCTTACTAGCGGGATCGTATTCTGACTCCTACGAGCAGTACTTC.

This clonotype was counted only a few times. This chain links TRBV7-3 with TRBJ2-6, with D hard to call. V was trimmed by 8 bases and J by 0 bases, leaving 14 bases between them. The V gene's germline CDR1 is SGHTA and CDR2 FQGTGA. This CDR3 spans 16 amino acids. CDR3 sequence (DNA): TGTGCCAGCGGGGAAAGGGTTCGCTCTGGGGCCAACGTCCTGACTTTC. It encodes CASGERVRSGANVLTF. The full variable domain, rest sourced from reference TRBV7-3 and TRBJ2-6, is GAGVSQTPSNKVTEKGKYVELRCDPISGHTALYWYRQSLGQGPEFLIYFQGTGAADDSGLPNDRFFAVRPEGSVSTLKIQRTERGDSAVYLCASGERVRSGANVLTFGAGSRLTVL.

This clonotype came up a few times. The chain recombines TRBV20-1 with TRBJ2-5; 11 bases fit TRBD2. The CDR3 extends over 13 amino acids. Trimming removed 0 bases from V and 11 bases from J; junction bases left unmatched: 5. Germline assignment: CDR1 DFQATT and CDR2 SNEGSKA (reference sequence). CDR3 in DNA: TGCAGTGCTAGAGATCTCCTAGCGGGGGGACAGTACTTC. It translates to CSARDLLAGGQYF.

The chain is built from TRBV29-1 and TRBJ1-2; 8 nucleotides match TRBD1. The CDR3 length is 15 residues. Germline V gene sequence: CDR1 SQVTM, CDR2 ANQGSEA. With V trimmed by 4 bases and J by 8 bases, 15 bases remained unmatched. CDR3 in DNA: TGCAGCGTTGGGGGGGCGGACAGGGTATTCGAAGGCTACACCTTC. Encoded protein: CSVGGADRVFEGYTF.

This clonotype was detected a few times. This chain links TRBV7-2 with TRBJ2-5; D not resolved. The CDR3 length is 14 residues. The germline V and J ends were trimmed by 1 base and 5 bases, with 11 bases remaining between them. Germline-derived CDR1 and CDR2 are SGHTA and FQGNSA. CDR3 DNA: TGTGCCAGCAGCTTAGGGTTCAGAATGGAGACCCAGTACTTC. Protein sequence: CASSLGFRMETQYF.

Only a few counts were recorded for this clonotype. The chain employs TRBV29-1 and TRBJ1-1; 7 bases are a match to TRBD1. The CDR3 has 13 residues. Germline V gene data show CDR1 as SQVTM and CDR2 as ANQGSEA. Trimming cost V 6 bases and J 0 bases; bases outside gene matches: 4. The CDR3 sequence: CSVATGLNTEAFF. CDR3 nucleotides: TGCAGCGTCGCGACAGGGCTGAACACTGAAGCTTTCTTT.

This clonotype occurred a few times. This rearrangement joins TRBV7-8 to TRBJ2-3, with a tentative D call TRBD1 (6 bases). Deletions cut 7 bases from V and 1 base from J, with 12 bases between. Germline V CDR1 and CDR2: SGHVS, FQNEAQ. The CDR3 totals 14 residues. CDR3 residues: CASKINRGTDTQYF. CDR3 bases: TGTGCCAGCAAAATTAACAGGGGCACAGATACGCAGTATTTT.

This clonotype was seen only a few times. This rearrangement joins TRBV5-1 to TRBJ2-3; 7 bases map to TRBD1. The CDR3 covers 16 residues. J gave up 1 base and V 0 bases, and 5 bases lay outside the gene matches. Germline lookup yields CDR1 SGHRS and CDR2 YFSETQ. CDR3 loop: CASSLVRDRGTDTQYF. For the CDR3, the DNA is TGCGCCAGCAGCTTGGTCCGGGACAGAGGCACAGATACGCAGTATTTT.